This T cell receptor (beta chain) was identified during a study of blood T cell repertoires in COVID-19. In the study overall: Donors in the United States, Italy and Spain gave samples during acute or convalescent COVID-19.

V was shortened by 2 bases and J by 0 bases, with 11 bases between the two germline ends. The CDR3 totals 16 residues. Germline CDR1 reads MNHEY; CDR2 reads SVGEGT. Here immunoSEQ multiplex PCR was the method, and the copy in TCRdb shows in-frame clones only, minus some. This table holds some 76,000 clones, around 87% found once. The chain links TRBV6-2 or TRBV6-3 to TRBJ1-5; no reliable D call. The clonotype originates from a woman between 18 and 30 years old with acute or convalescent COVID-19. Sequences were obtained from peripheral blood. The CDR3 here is CASSYGGSYSNQPQHF. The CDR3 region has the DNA TGTGCCAGCAGTTACGGAGGCAGTTATAGCAATCAGCCCCAGCATTTT.